The rows below give T cell receptor beta chains drawn from one sample of a study of T-cell memory formation after mild COVID-19. TCRdb analysed the 5' RACE reads with MiXCR anew, one entry per CDR3 protein. The data show fewer than 250,000 distinct CDR3 sequences, 15% seen once. The material sequenced was PBMCs or a T cell subset sorted from them (not recorded which). The receptors here all came from an adult woman who had mild COVID-19 (a few samples of this study predate the infection). Cell type and time point are not known. Each CDR3 is given with its conserved first and last residue. D genes are given only for firm matches. The listing skips clone size in some rows; elsewhere it reads once, few, many or a size class.

V gene	D gene	clone size	J gene	CDR3 protein	CDR3 DNA
TRBV2	.	few	TRBJ2-1	CASSEALRSGEQFF	TGTGCCAGCAGTGAAGCGCTTAGGTCGGGCGAGCAGTTCTTC
TRBV20-1	.	.	TRBJ2-3	CSAREVQSTDTQYF	TGCAGTGCTAGAGAAGTCCAGAGCACAGATACGCAGTATTTT
TRBV11-2	.	many	TRBJ2-7	CASHTAGQAYEQYF	TGTGCCAGCCACACAGCGGGACAAGCCTACGAGCAGTACTTC
TRBV12-3/TRBV12-4	.	few	TRBJ2-2	CASTRSGNTGELFF	TGTGCCAGCACCCGTTCAGGGAACACCGGGGAGCTGTTTTTT
TRBV18	TRBD1	.	TRBJ2-1	CASSTQGRDNEQFF	TGTGCCAGCTCAACACAGGGGCGAGACAATGAGCAGTTCTTC
TRBV20-1	TRBD2	few	TRBJ2-7	CSARDPGRPLYEQYF	TGCAGTGCTAGAGATCCCGGGAGGCCCCTCTACGAGCAGTACTTC
TRBV11-2	.	many	TRBJ2-1	CASSLNHRPPNNEQFF	TGTGCCAGCAGCTTAAATCACAGGCCTCCTAACAATGAGCAGTTCTTC
TRBV18	TRBD1	.	TRBJ2-1	CASSPESPGTGRNEQFF	TGTGCCAGCTCACCAGAGTCCCCCGGGACAGGGAGAAATGAGCAGTTCTTC
TRBV4-1	.	.	TRBJ1-2	CASSQANRAGGYTF	TGCGCCAGCAGCCAGGCGAACAGGGCTGGGGGCTACACCTTC
TRBV2	.	.	TRBJ1-1	CASSGMHRASTEAFF	TGTGCCAGCAGCGGTATGCACAGGGCCAGTACTGAAGCTTTCTTT
TRBV19	TRBD1	few	TRBJ1-2	CASSVWTGGSGYTF	TGTGCCAGTAGTGTTTGGACAGGGGGCAGCGGCTACACCTTC
TRBV20-1	.	few	TRBJ1-5	CSARGDSNQPQHF	TGCAGTGCTAGGGGGGATAGCAATCAGCCCCAGCATTTT
TRBV12-5	TRBD2	many	TRBJ2-7	CASGSWLAGGSSYEQYF	TGTGCTAGTGGTTCATGGCTAGCGGGCGGTAGCTCCTACGAGCAGTACTTC
TRBV7-2	TRBD2	.	TRBJ2-1	CASSNGSLAGLYNEQFF	TGTGCCAGCAGTAACGGAAGCCTAGCGGGACTCTACAATGAGCAGTTCTTC
TRBV7-3	.	few	TRBJ1-1	CASSLRMAGVTLAVNTEAFF	TGTGCCAGCAGCCTTCGCATGGCAGGGGTGACCCTCGCGGTGAACACTGAAGCTTTCTTT
TRBV4-1	TRBD1	.	TRBJ1-1	CASSQDEGASSYAEAFF	TGCGCCAGCAGCCAAGATGAGGGGGCCTCCTCGTACGCTGAAGCTTTCTTT
TRBV11-2	.	.	TRBJ2-2	CASSLVVRLHTGELFF	TGTGCCAGCAGCTTAGTGGTGCGGCTGCACACCGGGGAGCTGTTTTTT
TRBV5-1	.	few	TRBJ1-1	CASVMGGAMNTEAFF	TGCGCCAGCGTCATGGGGGGAGCTATGAACACTGAAGCTTTCTTT
TRBV2	.	.	TRBJ2-3	CASSDSVNTQYF	TGTGCCAGCAGTGATTCGGTCAATACGCAGTATTTT
TRBV18	.	.	TRBJ2-1	CASSPLGTVSYNEQFF	TGTGCCAGCTCTCCACTAGGGACTGTCTCCTACAATGAGCAGTTCTTC
TRBV12-3/TRBV12-4	.	.	TRBJ2-7	CASSFRRLGNSYEQYF	TGTGCCAGCAGTTTTCGTAGGCTAGGGAACTCCTACGAGCAGTACTTC
TRBV27	TRBD1	.	TRBJ2-1	CASSPGTGGASYNEQFF	TGTGCCAGCAGTCCCGGTACAGGGGGCGCCTCCTACAATGAGCAGTTCTTC
TRBV5-6	.	few	TRBJ1-3	CASTYSGNTIYF	TGTGCCAGCACCTACTCTGGAAACACCATATATTTT
TRBV7-9	.	few	TRBJ1-1	CASIPRGSLTEAFF	TGTGCCAGCATCCCCCGAGGGTCGCTCACTGAAGCTTTCTTT
TRBV6-1	.	.	TRBJ1-1	CASSRGIPTEAFF	TGTGCCAGCTCCAGAGGGATACCGACTGAAGCTTTCTTT
TRBV15	TRBD2	few	TRBJ2-5	CATSRDPGGGRETQYF	TGTGCCACCAGCAGAGATCCTGGGGGGGGACGGGAGACCCAGTACTTC
TRBV5-1	TRBD1	.	TRBJ2-5	CASSLVGQSLQETQYF	TGCGCCAGCAGCTTGGTGGGACAGAGCCTCCAAGAGACCCAGTACTTC
TRBV7-8	.	.	TRBJ2-7	CASRRGPSYEQYF	TGTGCCAGTAGGCGGGGGCCCTCCTACGAGCAGTACTTC
TRBV5-6	TRBD2	few	TRBJ2-3	CASSFGGRAADTQYF	TGTGCCAGCAGCTTCGGCGGGAGGGCCGCAGATACGCAGTATTTT
TRBV4-3	.	few	TRBJ1-1	CASSQKIRDLEAFF	TGCGCCAGCAGCCAAAAAATAAGGGACTTAGAAGCTTTCTTT